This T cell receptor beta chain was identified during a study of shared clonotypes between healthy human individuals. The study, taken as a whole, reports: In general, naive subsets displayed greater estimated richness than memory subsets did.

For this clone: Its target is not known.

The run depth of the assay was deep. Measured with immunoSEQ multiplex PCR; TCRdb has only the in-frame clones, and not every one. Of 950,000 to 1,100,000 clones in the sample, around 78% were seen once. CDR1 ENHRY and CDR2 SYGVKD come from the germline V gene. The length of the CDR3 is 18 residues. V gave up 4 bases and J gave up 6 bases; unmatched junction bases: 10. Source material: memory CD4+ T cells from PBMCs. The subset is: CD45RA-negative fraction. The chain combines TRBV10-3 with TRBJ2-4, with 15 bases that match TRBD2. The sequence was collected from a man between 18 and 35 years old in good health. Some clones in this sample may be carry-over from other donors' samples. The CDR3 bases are TGTGCCATCAGTGGGGGACTAGCGGGAGGAGCGTGGGGAAACATTCAGTACTTC. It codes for CAISGGLAGGAWGNIQYF.